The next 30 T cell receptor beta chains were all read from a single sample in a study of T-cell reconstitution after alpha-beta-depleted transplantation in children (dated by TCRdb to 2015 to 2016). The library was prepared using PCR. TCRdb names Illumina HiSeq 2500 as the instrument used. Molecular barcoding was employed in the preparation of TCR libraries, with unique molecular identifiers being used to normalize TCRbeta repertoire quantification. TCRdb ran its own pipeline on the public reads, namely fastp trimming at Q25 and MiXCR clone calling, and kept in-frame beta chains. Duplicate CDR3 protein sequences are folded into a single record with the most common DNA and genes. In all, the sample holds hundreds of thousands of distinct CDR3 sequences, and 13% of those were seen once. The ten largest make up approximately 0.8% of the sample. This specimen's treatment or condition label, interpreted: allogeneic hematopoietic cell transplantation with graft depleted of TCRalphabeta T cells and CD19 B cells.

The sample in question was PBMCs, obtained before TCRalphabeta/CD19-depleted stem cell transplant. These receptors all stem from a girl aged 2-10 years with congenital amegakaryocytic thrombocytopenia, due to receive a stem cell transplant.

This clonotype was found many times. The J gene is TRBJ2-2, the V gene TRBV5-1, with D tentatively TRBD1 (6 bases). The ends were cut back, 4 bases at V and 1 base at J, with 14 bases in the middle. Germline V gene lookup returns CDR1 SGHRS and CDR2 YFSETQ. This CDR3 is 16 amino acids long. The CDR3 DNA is TGCGCCAGCAGCCCGCTGACAGGCCAGAACACCGGGGAGCTGTTTTTT. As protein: CASSPLTGQNTGELFF.

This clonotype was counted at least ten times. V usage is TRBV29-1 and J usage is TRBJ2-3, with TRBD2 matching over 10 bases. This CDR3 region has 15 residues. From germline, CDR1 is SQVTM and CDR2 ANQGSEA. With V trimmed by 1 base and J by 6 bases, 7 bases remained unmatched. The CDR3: CSVEVSGRAIDTQYF. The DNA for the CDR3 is TGCAGCGTTGAAGTGAGCGGGAGGGCCATTGATACGCAGTATTTT.

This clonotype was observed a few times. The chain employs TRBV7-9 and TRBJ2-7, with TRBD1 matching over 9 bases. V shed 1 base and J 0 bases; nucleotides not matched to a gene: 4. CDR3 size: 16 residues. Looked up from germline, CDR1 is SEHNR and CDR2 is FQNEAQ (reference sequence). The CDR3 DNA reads TGTGCCAGCAGCTTAGTCGGGACAGGGCCCTCCTACGAGCAGTACTTC. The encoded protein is CASSLVGTGPSYEQYF.

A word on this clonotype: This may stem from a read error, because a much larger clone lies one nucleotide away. The CDR3 is CACSWDSGANVLTF. The CDR3 region has the DNA TGCGCCTGCAGCTGGGACTCTGGGGCCAACGTCCTGACTTTC. The V call is TRBV5-1, the J call TRBJ2-6; the D is unclear. The CDR3 totals 14 residues. Germline CDR1 reads SGHRS; CDR2 reads YFSETQ.

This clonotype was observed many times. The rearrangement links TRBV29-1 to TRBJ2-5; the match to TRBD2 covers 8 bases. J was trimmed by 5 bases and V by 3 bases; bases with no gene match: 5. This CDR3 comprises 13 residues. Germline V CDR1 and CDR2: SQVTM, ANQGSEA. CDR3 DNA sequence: TGCAGCGTTGAGTTAGCGGGATGGGAGACCCAGTACTTC. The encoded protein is CSVELAGWETQYF.

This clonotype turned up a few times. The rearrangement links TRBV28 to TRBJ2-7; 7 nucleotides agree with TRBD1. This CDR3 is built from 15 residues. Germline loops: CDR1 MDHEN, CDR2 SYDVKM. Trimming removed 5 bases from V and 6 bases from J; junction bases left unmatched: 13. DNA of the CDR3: TGTGCCAGCAGTACCACGGGACAGTCCGGAATCGAGCAGTACTTC. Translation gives CASSTTGQSGIEQYF.

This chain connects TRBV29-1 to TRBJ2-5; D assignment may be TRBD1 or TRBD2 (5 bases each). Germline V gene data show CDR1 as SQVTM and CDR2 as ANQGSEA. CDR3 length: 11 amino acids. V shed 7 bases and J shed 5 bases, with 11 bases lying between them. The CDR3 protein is CSAGSWETQYF. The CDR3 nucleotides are TGCAGCGCAGGGAGTTGGGAGACCCAGTACTTC.

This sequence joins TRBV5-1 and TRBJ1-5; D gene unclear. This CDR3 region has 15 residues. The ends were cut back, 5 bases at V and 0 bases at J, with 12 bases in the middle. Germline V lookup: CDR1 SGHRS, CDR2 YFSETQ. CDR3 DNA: TGCGCCAGCAGTCCCGACGATAATAGCAATCAGCCCCAGCATTTT. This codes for CASSPDDNSNQPQHF.

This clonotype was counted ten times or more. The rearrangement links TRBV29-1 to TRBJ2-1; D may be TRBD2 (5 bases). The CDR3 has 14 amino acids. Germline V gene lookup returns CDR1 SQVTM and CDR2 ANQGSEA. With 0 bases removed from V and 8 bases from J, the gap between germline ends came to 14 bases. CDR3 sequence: CSVEDLGNNYEQFF. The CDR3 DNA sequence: TGCAGCGTTGAAGATCTCGGGAACAATTATGAGCAGTTCTTC.

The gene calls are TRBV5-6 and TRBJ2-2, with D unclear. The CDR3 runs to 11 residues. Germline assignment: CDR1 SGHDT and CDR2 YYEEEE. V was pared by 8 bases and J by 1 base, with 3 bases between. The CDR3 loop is CASGNTGELFF. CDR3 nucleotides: TGTGCCAGTGGGAACACCGGGGAGCTGTTTTTT.

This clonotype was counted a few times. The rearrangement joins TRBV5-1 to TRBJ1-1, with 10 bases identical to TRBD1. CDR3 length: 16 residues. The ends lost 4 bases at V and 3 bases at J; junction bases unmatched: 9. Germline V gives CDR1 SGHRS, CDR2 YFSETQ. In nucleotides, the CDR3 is TGCGCCAGCAGCCCGGGAGGACAGGGGGGAGACACTGAAGCTTTCTTT. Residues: CASSPGGQGGDTEAFF.

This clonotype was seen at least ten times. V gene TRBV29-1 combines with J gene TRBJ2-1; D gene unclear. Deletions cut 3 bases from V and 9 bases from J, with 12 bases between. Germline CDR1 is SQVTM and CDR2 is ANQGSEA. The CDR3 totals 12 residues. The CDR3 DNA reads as TGCAGCGTTGAGGAGAGAAGAAGTGAGCAGTTCTTC. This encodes CSVEERRSEQFF.

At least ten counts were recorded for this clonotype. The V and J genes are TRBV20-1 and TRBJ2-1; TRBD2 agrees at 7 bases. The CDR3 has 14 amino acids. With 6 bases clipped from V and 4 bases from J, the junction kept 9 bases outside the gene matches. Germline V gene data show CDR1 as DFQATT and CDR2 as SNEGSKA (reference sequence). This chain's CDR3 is CSAPRASGYNEQFF. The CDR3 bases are TGCAGTGCCCCCCGGGCTAGCGGATACAATGAGCAGTTCTTC.

The CDR3 region has the DNA TGTGCCAGCTCACCAGACAGGCTTGAAGCTTTCTTT. It codes for CASSPDRLEAFF. This sequence joins TRBV18 and TRBJ1-1; D might be TRBD1 (6 bases). The germline CDR1 and CDR2 sequences are KGHSH and LQKENI. The CDR3 sequence is 12 residues long. V lost 2 bases to trimming and J lost 7 bases, with 8 bases between them.

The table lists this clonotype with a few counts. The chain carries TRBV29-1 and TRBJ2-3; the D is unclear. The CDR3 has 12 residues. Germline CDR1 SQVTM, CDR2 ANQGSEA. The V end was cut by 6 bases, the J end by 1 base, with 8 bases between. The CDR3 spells CSVLPGTDTQYF. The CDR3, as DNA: TGCAGCGTACTACCCGGCACAGATACGCAGTATTTT.

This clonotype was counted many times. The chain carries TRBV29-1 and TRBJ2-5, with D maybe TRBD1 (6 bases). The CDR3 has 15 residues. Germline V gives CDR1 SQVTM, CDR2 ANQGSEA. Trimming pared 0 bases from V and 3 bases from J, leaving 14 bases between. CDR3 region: CSVEDQVNREETQYF. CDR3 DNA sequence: TGCAGCGTTGAAGATCAGGTTAACAGGGAAGAGACCCAGTACTTC.

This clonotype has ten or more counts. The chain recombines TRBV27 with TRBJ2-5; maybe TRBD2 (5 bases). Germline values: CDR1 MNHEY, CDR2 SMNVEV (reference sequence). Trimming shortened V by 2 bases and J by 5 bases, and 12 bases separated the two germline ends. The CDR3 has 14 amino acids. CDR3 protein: CASSLTSFGETQYF. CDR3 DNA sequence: TGTGCCAGCAGTTTAACTAGTTTCGGGGAGACCCAGTACTTC.

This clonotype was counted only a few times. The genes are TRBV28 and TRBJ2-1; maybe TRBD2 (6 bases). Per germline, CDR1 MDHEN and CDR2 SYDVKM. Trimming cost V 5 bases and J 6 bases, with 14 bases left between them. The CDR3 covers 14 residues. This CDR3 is CASSGGWGSNEQFF. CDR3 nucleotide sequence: TGTGCCAGCAGTGGGGGGTGGGGTTCCAATGAGCAGTTCTTC.

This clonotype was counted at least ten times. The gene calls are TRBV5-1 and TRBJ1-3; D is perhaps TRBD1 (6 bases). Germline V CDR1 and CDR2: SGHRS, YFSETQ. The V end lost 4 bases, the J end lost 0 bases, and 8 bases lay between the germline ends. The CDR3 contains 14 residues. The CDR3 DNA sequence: TGCGCCAGCAGCCGGACAGTCTCTGGAAACACCATATATTTT. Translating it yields CASSRTVSGNTIYF.

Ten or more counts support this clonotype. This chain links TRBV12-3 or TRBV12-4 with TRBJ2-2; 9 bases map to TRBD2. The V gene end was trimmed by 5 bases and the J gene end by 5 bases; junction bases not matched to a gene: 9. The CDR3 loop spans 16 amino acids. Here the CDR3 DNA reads TGTGCCAGCAGTCTCTTAGCGGGAGTTGGGACCGGGGAGCTGTTTTTT. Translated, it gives CASSLLAGVGTGELFF.

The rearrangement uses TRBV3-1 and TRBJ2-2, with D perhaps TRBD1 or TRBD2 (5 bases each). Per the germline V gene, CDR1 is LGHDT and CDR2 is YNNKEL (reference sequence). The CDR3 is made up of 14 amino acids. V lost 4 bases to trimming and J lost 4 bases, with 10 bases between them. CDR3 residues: CASSRTRGTGELFF. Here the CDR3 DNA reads TGTGCCAGCAGCCGTACTAGGGGCACCGGGGAGCTGTTTTTT.

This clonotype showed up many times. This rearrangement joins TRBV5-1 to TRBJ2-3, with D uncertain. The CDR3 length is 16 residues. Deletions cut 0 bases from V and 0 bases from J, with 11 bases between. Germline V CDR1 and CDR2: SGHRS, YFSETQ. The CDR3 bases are TGCGCCAGCAGCTTGGATGGGGTATCTAGCACAGATACGCAGTATTTT. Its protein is CASSLDGVSSTDTQYF.

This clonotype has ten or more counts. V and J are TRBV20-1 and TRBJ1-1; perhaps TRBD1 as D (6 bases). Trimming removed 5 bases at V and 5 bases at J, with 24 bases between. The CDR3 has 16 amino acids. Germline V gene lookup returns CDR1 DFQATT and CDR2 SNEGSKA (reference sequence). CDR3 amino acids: CSASPRQSSRGTEAFF. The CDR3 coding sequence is TGCAGTGCTTCACCCCGACAGTCCTCGAGGGGGACTGAAGCTTTCTTT.

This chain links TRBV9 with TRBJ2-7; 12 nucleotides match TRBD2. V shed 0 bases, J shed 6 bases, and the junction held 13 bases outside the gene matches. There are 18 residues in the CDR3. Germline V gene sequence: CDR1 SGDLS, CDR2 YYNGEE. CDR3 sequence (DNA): TGTGCCAGCAGCGTAGGACTAGCGGGAGAGGGTCTCTTCGGCGAGCAGTACTTC. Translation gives CASSVGLAGEGLFGEQYF.

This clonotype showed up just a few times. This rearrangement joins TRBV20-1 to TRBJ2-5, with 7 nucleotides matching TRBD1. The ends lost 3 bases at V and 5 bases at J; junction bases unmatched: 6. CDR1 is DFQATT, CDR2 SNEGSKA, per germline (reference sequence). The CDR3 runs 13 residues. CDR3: CSASWDRRETQYF. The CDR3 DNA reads TGCAGTGCTAGCTGGGACAGAAGGGAGACCCAGTACTTC.

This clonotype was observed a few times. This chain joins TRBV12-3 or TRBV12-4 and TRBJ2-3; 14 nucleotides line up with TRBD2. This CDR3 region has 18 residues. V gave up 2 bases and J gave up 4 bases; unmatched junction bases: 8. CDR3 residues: CASSLPAGTSGSADTQYF. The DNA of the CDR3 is TGTGCCAGCAGTTTACCTGCCGGGACTAGCGGGAGTGCAGATACGCAGTATTTT.

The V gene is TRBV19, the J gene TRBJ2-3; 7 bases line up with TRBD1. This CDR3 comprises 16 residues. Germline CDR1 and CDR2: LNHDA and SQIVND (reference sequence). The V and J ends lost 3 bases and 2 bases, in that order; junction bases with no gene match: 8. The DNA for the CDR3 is TGTGCCAGTAGTATGGTAAGGGGGCGCGTCACAGATACGCAGTATTTT. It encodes CASSMVRGRVTDTQYF.

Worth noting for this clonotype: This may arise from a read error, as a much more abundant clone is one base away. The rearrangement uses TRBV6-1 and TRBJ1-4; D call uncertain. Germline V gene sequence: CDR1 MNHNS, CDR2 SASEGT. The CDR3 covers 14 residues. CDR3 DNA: TGTGCCAGCGGCGAGGGATCAACTAATGAAAGACTGTTTTTT. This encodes CASGEGSTNERLFF.

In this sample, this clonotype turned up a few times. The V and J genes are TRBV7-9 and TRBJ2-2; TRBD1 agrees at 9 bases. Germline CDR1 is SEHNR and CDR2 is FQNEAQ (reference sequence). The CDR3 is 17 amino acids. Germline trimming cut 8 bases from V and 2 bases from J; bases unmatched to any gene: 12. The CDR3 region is CASHRGTGLRNTGELFF. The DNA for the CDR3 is TGTGCCAGCCATCGGGGGACAGGGTTGAGAAACACCGGGGAGCTGTTTTTT.

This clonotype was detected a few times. CDR3 DNA: TGTGCCAGCAGCCGAACCCATGGCCACACAGATACGCAGTATTTT. Protein sequence: CASSRTHGHTDTQYF. The chain carries TRBV28 and TRBJ2-3; D uncertain. Between the trimmed V and J ends, which lost 6 bases and 2 bases, there was a span of 15 bases. The CDR3 consists of 15 residues. Germline V gene lookup returns CDR1 MDHEN and CDR2 SYDVKM.